Listed here are 10 T cell receptor beta chains from one sample, sequenced in a study of blood T cell repertoires in COVID-19. TCRdb keeps only in-frame clones here, not all; method: immunoSEQ multiplex PCR. The sample has 10,000 or so clones, approximately 74% seen once. Specimen: peripheral blood. The receptors originated from a man in his sixties with COVID-19, enrolled during active disease.

The chain joins TRBV5-6 to TRBJ2-7; a possible D gene is TRBD2 (7 bases). Trimming removed 4 bases from V and 2 bases from J, with 13 bases in between. CDR3 length: 14 amino acids. CDR1 and CDR2 (germline): SGHDT, YYEEEE. CDR3 sequence reads: CASSLGGDTYEQYF. The CDR3 DNA reads as TGTGCCAGCAGCCTAGGGGGGGACACCTACGAGCAGTACTTC. The full variable domain, its missing parts supplied by reference TRBV5-6 and TRBJ2-7, is DAGVTQSPTHLIKTRGQQVTLRCSPKSGHDTVSWYQQALGQGPQFIFQYYEEEERQRGNFPDRFSGHQFPNYSSELNVNALLLGDSALYLCASSLGGDTYEQYFGPGTRLTVT.

As DNA, the CDR3 is TGTGCCAGCAGCGCCGGGACAGGGGGAAACACCATATATTTT. Encoded protein: CASSAGTGGNTIYF. The chain joins TRBV13 to TRBJ1-3, with 9 positions matching TRBD1. With 5 bases clipped from V and 4 bases from J, the junction kept 3 bases outside the gene matches. CDR1 and CDR2 (germline): PRHDT, FYEKMQ (reference sequence). CDR3 length equals 14 residues.

Only one count was recorded for this clone. The rearrangement joins TRBV30 to TRBJ2-7; 9 bases align to TRBD1. Germline CDR1 is GTSNPN and CDR2 is SVGIG (reference sequence). Trimming took 0 bases from V and 7 from J; bases not matched to a gene: 4. The CDR3 runs to 13 residues. The CDR3 region is CAWSVQGAREQYF. Here the CDR3 DNA reads TGTGCCTGGAGTGTACAGGGGGCGAGGGAGCAGTACTTC.

This rearrangement joins TRBV7-6 to TRBJ2-7, with D uncertain. V dropped 1 base and J dropped 3 bases, with 7 bases sitting between them. Germline V gene data show CDR1 as SGHVS and CDR2 as FNYEAQ. CDR3 length: 13 residues. In nucleotides, the CDR3 is TGTGCCAGCAGCTTAGGGCCCAACTACGAGCAGTACGTC. Its translation is CASSLGPNYEQYV.

The chain is built from TRBV12-3 or TRBV12-4 and TRBJ1-1; the D gene is possibly TRBD1 (5 bases). CDR3 length equals 13 residues. Deletions cut 2 bases from V and 6 bases from J, with 10 bases between. The CDR3 sequence: CASSLHRDSEAFF. CDR3 nucleotide sequence: TGTGCCAGCAGTTTACACCGGGACTCTGAAGCTTTCTTT.

This clone was counted a single time. The J gene is TRBJ1-1, the V gene TRBV3-1 (or the pseudogene TRBV3-2); D ambiguous. V was pared by 1 base and J by 1 base, with 13 bases between. The germline V gene has CDR1 LGHDT and CDR2 YNNKEL (reference sequence). The CDR3 is 16 amino acids. The CDR3 sequence is CASSQVRVLTNTEAFF. CDR3 in DNA: TGTGCCAGCAGCCAAGTCCGAGTTCTAACGAACACTGAAGCTTTCTTT.

The J gene is TRBJ1-5, the V gene TRBV7-9; D perhaps matches TRBD1 (5 bases). V was cut by 4 bases and J by 6 bases, with 13 bases left in between. The CDR3 is made up of 14 amino acids. Germline assignment: CDR1 SEHNR and CDR2 FQNEAQ (reference sequence). In nucleotides, the CDR3 is TGTGCCAGCAGCTGGGCGGGGGATGGTCAGCCCCAGCATTTT. This sequence encodes CASSWAGDGQPQHF. Complete variable domain (other parts from reference TRBV7-9 and TRBJ1-5): DTGVSQNPRHKITKRGQNVTFRCDPISEHNRLYWYRQTLGQGPEFLTYFQNEAQLEKSRLLSDRFSAERPKGSFSTLEIQRTEQGDSAMYLCASSWAGDGQPQHFGDGTRLSIL.

The gene calls are TRBV19 and TRBJ1-1, with 7 bases lining up with TRBD1. CDR3 length equals 15 residues. The germline V gene encodes CDR1 LNHDA and CDR2 SQIVND (reference sequence). Trimming removed 3 bases from V and 4 bases from J; junction bases left unmatched: 8. The CDR3 DNA sequence: TGTGCCAGTAGTATTAGACAGGGTATGAGCACTGAAGCTTTCTTT. It is translated as CASSIRQGMSTEAFF. The full variable domain, completed using reference TRBV19 and TRBJ1-1, is DGGITQSPKYLFRKEGQNVTLSCEQNLNHDAMYWYRQDPGQGLRLIYYSQIVNDFQKGDIAEGYSVSREKKESFPLTVTSAQKNPTAFYLCASSIRQGMSTEAFFGQGTRLTVV.

This clone showed up just once. The rearrangement links TRBV6-1 to TRBJ2-1; 10 bases match TRBD1. This CDR3 contains 16 residues. V lost 4 bases and J lost 0; bases outside the gene matches: 3. Per the germline V gene, CDR1 is MNHNS and CDR2 is SASEGT. The CDR3 DNA follows: TGTGCCAGCAGTGGGACAGGGGGGTCCTCCTACAATGAGCAGTTCTTC. Translated, it gives CASSGTGGSSYNEQFF.

The chain has TRBV6-5 and TRBJ2-7, with 12 bases that match TRBD1. Trimming removed 5 bases from V and 6 bases from J; junction bases left unmatched: 8. This CDR3 is built from 15 residues. CDR1 MNHEY and CDR2 SVGAGI come from the germline V gene. CDR3: CASSPGQGALSEQYV. DNA of the CDR3: TGTGCCAGCAGTCCGGGACAGGGGGCTTTGTCCGAGCAGTACGTC.